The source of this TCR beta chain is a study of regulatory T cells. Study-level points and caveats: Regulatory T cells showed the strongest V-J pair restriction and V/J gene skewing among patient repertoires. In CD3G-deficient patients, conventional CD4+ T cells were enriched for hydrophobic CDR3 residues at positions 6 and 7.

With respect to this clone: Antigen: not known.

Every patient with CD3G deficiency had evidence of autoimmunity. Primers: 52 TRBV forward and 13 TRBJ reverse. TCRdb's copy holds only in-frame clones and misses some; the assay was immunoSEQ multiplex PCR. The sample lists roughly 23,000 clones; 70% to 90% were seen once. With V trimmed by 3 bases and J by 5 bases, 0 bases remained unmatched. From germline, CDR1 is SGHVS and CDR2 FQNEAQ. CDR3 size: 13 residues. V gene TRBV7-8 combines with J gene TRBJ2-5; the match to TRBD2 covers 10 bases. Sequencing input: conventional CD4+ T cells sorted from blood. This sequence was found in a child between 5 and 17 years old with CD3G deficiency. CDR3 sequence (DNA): TGTGCCAGCAGCTTTAGCGGGAGGGAGACCCAGTACTTC. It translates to CASSFSGRETQYF.